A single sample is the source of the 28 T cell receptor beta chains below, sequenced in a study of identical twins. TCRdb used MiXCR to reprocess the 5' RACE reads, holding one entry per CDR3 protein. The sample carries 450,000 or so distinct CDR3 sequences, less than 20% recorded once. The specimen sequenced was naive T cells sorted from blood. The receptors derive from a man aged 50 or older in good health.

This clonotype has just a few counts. The CDR3 coding sequence is TGCAGTGCTCGACAGGGCGTCCACACTGAAGCTTTCTTT. This translates into CSARQGVHTEAFF. The rearrangement links TRBV20-1 to TRBJ1-1; 7 bases agree with TRBD1. From germline, CDR1 is DFQATT and CDR2 SNEGSKA (reference sequence). CDR3 length: 13 residues. V was pared by 5 bases and J by 3 bases, with 6 bases of the junction left unmatched.

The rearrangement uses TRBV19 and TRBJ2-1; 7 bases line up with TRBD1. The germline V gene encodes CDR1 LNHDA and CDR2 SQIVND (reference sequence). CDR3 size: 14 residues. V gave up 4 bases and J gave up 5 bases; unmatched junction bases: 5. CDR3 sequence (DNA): TGTGCCAGTAGTAACAGGGGACAGAACAATGAGCAGTTCTTC. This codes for CASSNRGQNNEQFF.

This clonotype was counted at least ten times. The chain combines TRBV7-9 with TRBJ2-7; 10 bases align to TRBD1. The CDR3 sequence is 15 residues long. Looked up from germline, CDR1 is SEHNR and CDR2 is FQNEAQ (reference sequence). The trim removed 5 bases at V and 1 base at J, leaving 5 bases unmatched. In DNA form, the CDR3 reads TGTGCCAGCAGCCCGACAGGGGGCAAATCCTACGAGCAGTACTTC. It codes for CASSPTGGKSYEQYF.

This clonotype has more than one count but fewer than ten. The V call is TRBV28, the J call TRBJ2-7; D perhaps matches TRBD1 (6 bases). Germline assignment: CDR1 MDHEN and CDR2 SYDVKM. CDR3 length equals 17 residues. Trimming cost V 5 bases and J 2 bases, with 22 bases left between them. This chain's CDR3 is CASSRPSSSGQPYEQYF. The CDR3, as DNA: TGTGCCAGCAGTCGACCATCTTCATCCGGACAGCCCTACGAGCAGTACTTC. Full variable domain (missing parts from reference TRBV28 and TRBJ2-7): DVKVTQSSRYLVKRTGEKVFLECVQDMDHENMFWYRQDPGLGLRLIYFSYDVKMKEKGDIPEGYSVSREKKERFSLILESASTNQTSMYLCASSRPSSSGQPYEQYFGPGTRLTVT.

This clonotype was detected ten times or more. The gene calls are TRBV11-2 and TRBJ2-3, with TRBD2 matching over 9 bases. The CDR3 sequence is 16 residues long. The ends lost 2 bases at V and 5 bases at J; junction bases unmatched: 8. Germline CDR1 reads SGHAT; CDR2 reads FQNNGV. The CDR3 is CASSLPRTSVLDTQYF. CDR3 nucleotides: TGTGCCAGCAGCTTACCGAGGACTAGCGTGTTAGATACGCAGTATTTT.

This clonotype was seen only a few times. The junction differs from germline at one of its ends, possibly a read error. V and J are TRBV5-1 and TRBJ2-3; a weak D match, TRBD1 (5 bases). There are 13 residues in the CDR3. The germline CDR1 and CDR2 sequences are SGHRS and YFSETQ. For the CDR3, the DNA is TGCGCCAGCAGCGACAGTAGCACGGATACGCAGTATTTT. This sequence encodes CASSDSSTDTQYF. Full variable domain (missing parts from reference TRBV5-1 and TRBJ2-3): KAGVTQTPRYLIKTRGQQVTLSCSPISGHRSVSWYQQTPGQGLQFLFEYFSETQRNKGNFPGRFSGRQFSNSRSEMNVSTLELGDSALYLCASSDSSTDTQYFGPGTRLTVL.

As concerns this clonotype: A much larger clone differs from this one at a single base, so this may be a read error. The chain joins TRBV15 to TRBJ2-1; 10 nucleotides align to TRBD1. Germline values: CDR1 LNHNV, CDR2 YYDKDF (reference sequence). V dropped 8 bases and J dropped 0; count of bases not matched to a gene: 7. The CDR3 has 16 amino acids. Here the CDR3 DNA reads TGTGCCACCTGCTTCGGGGACAGGGGCTCCTACAATGAGCAGTTCTTC. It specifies CATCFGDRGSYNEQFF.

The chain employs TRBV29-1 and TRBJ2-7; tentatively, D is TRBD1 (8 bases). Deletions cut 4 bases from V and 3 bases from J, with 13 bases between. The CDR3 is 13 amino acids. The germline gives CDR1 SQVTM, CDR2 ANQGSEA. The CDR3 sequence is CSVAQGGYYEQYF. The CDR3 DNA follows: TGCAGCGTTGCACAGGGGGGGTACTACGAGCAGTACTTC.

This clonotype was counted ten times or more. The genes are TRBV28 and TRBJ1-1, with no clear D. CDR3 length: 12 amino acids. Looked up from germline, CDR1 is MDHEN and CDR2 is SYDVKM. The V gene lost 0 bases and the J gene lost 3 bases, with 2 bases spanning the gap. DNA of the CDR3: TGTGCCAGCAGTTTATGGGACACTGAAGCTTTCTTT. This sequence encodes CASSLWDTEAFF. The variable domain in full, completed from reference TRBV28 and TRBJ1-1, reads DVKVTQSSRYLVKRTGEKVFLECVQDMDHENMFWYRQDPGLGLRLIYFSYDVKMKEKGDIPEGYSVSREKKERFSLILESASTNQTSMYLCASSLWDTEAFFGQGTRLTVV.

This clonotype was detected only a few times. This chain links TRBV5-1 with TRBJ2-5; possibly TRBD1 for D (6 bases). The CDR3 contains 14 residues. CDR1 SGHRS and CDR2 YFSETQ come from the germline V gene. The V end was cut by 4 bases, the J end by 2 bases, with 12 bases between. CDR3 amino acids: CASSPQTGQETQYF. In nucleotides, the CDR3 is TGCGCCAGCAGCCCTCAGACAGGACAAGAGACCCAGTACTTC.

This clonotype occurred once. The CDR3 here is CASSPASGYNEQFF. The CDR3 bases are TGTGCCAGCAGTCCGGCTAGCGGATACAATGAGCAGTTCTTC. The V call is TRBV12-3 or TRBV12-4, the J call TRBJ2-1, with 7 nucleotides matching TRBD2. CDR3 length: 14 amino acids. J was trimmed by 4 bases and V by 5 bases; bases with no gene match: 5.

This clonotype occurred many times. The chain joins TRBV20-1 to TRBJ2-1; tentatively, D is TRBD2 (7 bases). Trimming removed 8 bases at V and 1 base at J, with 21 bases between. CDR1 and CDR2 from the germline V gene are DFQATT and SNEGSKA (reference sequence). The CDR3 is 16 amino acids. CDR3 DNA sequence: TGCAGTATCGGGGGGCTAGCAGGATATTCCTACAATGAGCAGTTCTTC. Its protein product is CSIGGLAGYSYNEQFF.

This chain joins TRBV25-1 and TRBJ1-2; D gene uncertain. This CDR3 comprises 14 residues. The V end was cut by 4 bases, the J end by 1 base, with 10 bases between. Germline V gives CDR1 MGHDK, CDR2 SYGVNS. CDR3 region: CASSVGPLNYGYTF. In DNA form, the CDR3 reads TGTGCCAGCAGTGTAGGGCCCCTTAACTATGGCTACACCTTC.

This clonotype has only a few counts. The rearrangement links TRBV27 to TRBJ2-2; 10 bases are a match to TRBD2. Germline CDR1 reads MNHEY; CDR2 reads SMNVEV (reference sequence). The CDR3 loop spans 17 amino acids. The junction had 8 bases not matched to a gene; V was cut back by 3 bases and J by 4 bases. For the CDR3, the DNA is TGTGCCAGCAGTTTTGGAGCGGGGGGGCCGGGCACCGGGGAGCTGTTTTTT. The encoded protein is CASSFGAGGPGTGELFF.

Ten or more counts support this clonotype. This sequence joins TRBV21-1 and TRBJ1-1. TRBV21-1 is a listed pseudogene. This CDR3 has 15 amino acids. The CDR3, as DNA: TGTGCCAGCACCATCTCCGGTGGAGGGAGGGCTGAAGCTTTCTTT. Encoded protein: CASTISGGGRAEAFF.

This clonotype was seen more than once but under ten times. This CDR3 reads CAISEQRGRYTGELFF. The CDR3 DNA sequence: TGTGCCATCAGTGAACAGCGGGGGAGATACACCGGGGAGCTGTTTTTT. This rearrangement joins TRBV10-3 to TRBJ2-2, with TRBD2 matching over 8 bases. This CDR3 spans 16 amino acids. V was clipped by 3 bases and J by 3 bases; unmatched bases: 6. Germline CDR1 and CDR2: ENHRY and SYGVKD.

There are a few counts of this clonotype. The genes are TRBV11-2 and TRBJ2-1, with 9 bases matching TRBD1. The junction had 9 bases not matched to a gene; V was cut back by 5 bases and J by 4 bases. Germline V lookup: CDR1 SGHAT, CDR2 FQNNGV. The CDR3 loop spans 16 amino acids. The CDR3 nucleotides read TGTGCCAGCAGCACTACGACAGGGGGGGGATACAATGAGCAGTTCTTC. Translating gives CASSTTTGGGYNEQFF.

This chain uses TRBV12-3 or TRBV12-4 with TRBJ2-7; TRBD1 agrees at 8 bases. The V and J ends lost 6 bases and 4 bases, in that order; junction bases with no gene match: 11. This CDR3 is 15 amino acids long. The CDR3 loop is CASSTRQGKVYEQYF. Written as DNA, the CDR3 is TGTGCCAGCAGCACCAGACAGGGGAAGGTGTACGAGCAGTACTTC.

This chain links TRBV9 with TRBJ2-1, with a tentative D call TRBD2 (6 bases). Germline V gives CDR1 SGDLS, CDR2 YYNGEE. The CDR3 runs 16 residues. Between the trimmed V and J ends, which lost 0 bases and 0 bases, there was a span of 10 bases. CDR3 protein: CASSVGSGGSYNEQFF. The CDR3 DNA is TGTGCCAGCAGCGTAGGTAGCGGTGGCTCCTACAATGAGCAGTTCTTC.

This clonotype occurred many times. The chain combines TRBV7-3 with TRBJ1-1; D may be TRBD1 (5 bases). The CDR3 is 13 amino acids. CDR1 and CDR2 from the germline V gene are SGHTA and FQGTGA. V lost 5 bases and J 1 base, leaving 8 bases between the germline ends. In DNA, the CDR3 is TGTGCCAGCAGCGCAAGGGGGAACACTGAAGCTTTCTTT. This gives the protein CASSARGNTEAFF.

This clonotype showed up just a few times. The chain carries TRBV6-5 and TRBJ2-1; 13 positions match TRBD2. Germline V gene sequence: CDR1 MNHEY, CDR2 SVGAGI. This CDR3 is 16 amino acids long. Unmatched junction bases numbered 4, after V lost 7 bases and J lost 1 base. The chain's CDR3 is CASNLLAGGSYNEQFF. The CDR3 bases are TGTGCCAGCAACTTACTAGCGGGAGGGTCCTACAATGAGCAGTTCTTC.

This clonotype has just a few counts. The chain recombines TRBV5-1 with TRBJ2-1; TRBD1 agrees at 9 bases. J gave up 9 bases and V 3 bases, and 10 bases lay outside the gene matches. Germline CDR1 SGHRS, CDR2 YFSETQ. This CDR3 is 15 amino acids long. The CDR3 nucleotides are TGCGCCAGCAGCTCACTCACAGGGGGCCAGGGTGAGCAGTTCTTC. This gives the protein CASSSLTGGQGEQFF.

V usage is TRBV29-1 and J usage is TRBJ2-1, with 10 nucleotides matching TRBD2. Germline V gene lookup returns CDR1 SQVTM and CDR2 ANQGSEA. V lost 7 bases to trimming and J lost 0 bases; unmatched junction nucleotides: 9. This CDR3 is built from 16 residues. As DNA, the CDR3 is TGCAGCGGAAGACTAGCGGGCTATAGCTCCTACAATGAGCAGTTCTTC. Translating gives CSGRLAGYSSYNEQFF.

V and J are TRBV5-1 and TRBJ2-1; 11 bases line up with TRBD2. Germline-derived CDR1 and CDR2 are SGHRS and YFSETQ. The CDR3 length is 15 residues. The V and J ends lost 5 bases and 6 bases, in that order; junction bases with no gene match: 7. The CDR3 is CASRSLAGGPNEQFF. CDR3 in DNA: TGCGCCAGCAGATCCCTAGCGGGAGGACCCAATGAGCAGTTCTTC.

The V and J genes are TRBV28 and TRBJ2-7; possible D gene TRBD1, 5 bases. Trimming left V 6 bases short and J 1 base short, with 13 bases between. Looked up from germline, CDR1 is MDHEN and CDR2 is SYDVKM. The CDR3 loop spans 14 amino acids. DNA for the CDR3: TGTGCCAGCAGAAGGGGCGAACCATCCTACGAGCAGTACTTC. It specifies CASRRGEPSYEQYF.

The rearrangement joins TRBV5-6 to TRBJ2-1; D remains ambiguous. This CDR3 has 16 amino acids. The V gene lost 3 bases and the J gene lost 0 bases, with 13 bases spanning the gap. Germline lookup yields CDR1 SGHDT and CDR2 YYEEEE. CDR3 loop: CASSSLVKSSYNEQFF. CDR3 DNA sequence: TGTGCCAGCAGCTCACTGGTGAAAAGCTCCTACAATGAGCAGTTCTTC.

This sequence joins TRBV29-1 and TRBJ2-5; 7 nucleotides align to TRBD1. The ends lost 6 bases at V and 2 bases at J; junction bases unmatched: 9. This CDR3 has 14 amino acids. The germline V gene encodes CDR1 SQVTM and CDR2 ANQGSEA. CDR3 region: CSVAFQGVQETQYF. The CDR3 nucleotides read TGCAGCGTCGCTTTTCAGGGGGTTCAAGAGACCCAGTACTTC.

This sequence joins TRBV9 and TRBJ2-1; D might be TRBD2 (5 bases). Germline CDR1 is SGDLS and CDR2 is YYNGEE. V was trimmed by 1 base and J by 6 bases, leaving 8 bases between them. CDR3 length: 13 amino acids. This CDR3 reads CASSVREFNEQFF. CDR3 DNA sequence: TGTGCCAGCAGCGTAAGGGAGTTCAATGAGCAGTTCTTC.